The clone carrying this T cell receptor delta chain has a handful of counts. The protein recorded in TCRdb matches a much larger clone and deviates from this DNA's translation at residue 4, suggesting a read error; the protein here is obtained by translating the DNA. Gammadelta T cells were flow-sorted from PBMC into Vgamma9/Vdelta2+ and Vdelta2-negative populations for bulk analysis. This CDR3 has 19 residues. From germline, CDR1 is TVYSNPD and CDR2 GDNSRS (reference sequence). V was pared by 2 bases and J by 0 bases, with 19 bases of the junction left unmatched. The sample comes from a study of γδ T cells in repeated Plasmodium falciparum infection. Whole-study context: Samples were taken at baseline, before some infections, and 21 days after each.

TCRdb called clones from the multiplex PCR reads again using CATT. In the table there are 55,000 to 70,000 delta-chain clones, around 1.8% of which are singletons. The chain links TRDV3 to TRDJ1; 9 bases are a match to TRDD3. TCRdb carries no J gene annotation; the J gene was assigned here by matching the DNA with germline. The sample comprised gamma-delta T cells from blood. This sequence was found in a pool of human donors (malaria-infected and uninfected, not separated). The CDR3 loop is CAFSRGPYWGTLYTDKLIF. As DNA, the CDR3 is TGTGCCTTTTCTCGAGGACCGTACTGGGGGACCTTGTACACCGATAAACTCATCTTT.